This T cell receptor (beta chain) was profiled in a study of tumor-infiltrating lymphocytes in primary liver carcinoma. As for the study in general: Sample yields, roughly 3.5 to 7.13 million productive TCRbeta reads, were similar across the tissue types.

Germline V lookup: CDR1 SGHRS, CDR2 YFSETQ. The CDR3 is made up of 13 amino acids. V lost 6 bases to trimming and J lost 6 bases; unmatched junction nucleotides: 8. A primer matching the constant region was used to make TCR beta cDNA from approximately 0.55 ug of total RNA. Slightly modified ARM-PCR with three nested multiplex PCR rounds yielded TCR beta libraries. The two initial PCR rounds, around 10 cycles each, used TRBV1-TRBV30 forward and C-beta reverse primers. TCRdb redid the calling of the multiplex PCR reads with MiXCR, one entry per CDR3 protein. This sample has roughly 25,000 distinct CDR3 sequences, with about 73% found just once. This clonotype was seen at least ten times. Starting material for RNA and DNA co-extraction consisted of about 19-32 mg of unsorted bulk tissue.

Specimen: liver tumor tissue from sampling region 3. Specified subset: tumor region T3, left-lateral pole. The gene calls are TRBV5-1 and TRBJ2-7; 8 bases are shared with TRBD1. This TCR came from a middle-aged man with primary liver carcinoma and hepatitis B virus infection. The DNA for the CDR3 is TGCGCCAGCACGCAGGGGGCGCAGGGCGAGCAGTACTTC. Translated: CASTQGAQGEQYF. The full variable domain, rest sourced from reference TRBV5-1 and TRBJ2-7, is KAGVTQTPRYLIKTRGQQVTLSCSPISGHRSVSWYQQTPGQGLQFLFEYFSETQRNKGNFPGRFSGRQFSNSRSEMNVSTLELGDSALYLCASTQGAQGEQYFGPGTRLTVT.